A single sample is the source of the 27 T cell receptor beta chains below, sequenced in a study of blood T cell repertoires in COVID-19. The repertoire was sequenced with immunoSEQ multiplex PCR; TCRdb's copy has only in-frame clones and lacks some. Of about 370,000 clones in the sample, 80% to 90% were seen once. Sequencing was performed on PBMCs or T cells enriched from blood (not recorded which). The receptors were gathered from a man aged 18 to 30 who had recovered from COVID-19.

The CDR3, as DNA: TGTGCCAGCAGCTCTCGAGGGAAGGAGCGCTATGGCTACACCTTC. Translation: CASSSRGKERYGYTF. The genes are TRBV11-3 and TRBJ1-2; no definite D call. Deletions cut 4 bases from V and 4 bases from J, with 16 bases between. CDR1 is SGHNT, CDR2 YENEEA, per germline. The CDR3 runs to 15 residues.

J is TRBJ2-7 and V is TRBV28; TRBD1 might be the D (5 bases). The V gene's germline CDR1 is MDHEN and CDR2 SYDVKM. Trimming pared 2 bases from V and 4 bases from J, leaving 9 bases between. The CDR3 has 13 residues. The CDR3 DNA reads TGTGCCAGCAGTTTACAGGGTGGGTACGAGCAGTACTTC. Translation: CASSLQGGYEQYF.

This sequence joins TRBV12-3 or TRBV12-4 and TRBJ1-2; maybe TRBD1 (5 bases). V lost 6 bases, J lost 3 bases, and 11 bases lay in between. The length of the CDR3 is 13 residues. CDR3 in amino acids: CASSLRVYYGYTF. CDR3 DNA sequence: TGTGCCAGCAGCCTCAGGGTGTACTATGGCTACACCTTC.

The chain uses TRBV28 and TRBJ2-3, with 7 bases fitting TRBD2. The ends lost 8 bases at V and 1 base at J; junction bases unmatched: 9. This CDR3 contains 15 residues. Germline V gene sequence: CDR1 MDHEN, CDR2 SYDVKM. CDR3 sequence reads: CASLAAHLGTDTQYF. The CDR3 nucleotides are TGTGCCAGCCTAGCGGCGCACTTGGGCACAGATACGCAGTATTTT.

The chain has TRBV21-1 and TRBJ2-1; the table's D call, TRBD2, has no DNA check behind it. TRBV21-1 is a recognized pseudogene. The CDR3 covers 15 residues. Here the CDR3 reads CASSKALTPYNEQFF. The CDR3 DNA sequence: TGTGCCAGCAGCAAAGCGCTAACTCCTTACAATGAGCAGTTCTTC.

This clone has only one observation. This CDR3 reads CSVGNRGGGNEQFF. As DNA, the CDR3 is TGCAGCGTTGGGAACAGGGGAGGTGGCAATGAGCAGTTCTTC. The genes are TRBV29-1 and TRBJ2-1, with D possibly matching TRBD1 (7 bases). Germline values: CDR1 SQVTM, CDR2 ANQGSEA. This CDR3 has 14 amino acids. V was clipped by 4 bases and J by 6 bases, with 16 bases between them.

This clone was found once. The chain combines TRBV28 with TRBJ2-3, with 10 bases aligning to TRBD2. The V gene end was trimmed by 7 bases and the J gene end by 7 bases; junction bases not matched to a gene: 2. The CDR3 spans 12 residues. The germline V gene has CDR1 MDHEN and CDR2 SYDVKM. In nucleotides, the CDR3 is TGTGCCAGCACAGCGGGGGGGAATACGCAGTATTTT. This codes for CASTAGGNTQYF.

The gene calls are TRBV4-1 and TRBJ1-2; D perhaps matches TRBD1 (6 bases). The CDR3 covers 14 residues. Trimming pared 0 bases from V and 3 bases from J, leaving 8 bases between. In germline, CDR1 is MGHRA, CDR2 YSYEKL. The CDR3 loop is CASSQEQGYYGYTF. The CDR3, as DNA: TGCGCCAGCAGCCAAGAACAGGGTTACTATGGCTACACCTTC.

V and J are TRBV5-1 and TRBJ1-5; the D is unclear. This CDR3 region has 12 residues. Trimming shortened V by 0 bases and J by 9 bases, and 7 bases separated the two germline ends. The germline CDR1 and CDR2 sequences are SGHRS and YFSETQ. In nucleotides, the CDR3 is TGCGCCAGCAGCTTGGAATTCGGGCCCCAGCATTTT. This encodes CASSLEFGPQHF.

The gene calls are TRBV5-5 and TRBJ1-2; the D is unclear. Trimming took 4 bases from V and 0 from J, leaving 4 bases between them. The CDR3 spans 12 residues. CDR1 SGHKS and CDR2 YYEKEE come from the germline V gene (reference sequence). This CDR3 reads CASSLTNYGYTF. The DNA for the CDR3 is TGTGCCAGCAGCCTAACTAACTATGGCTACACCTTC.

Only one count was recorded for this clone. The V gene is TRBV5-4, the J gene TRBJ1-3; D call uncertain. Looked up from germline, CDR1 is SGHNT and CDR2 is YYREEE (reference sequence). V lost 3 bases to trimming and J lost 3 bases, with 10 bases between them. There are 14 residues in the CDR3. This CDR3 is CASSSRELGNTIYF. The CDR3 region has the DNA TGTGCCAGCAGCTCCCGGGAGCTTGGAAACACCATATATTTT. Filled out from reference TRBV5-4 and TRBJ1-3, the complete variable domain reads ETGVTQSPTHLIKTRGQQVTLRCSSQSGHNTVSWYQQALGQGPQFIFQYYREEENGRGNFPPRFSGLQFPNYSSELNVNALELDDSALYLCASSSRELGNTIYFGEGSWLTVV.

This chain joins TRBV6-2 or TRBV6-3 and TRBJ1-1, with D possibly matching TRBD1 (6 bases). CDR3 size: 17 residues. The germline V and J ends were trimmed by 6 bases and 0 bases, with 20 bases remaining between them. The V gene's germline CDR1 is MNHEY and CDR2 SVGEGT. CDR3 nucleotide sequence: TGTGCCAGCAGCCCCGCCGGGAGGGGGACCGTGAACACTGAAGCTTTCTTT. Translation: CASSPAGRGTVNTEAFF.

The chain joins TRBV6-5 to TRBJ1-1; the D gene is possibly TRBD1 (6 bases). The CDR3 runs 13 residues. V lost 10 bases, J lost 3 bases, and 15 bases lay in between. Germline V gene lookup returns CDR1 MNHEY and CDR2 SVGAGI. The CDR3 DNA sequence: TGTGCCAACTCACCACAGGGTTACACTGAAGCTTTCTTT. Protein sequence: CANSPQGYTEAFF.

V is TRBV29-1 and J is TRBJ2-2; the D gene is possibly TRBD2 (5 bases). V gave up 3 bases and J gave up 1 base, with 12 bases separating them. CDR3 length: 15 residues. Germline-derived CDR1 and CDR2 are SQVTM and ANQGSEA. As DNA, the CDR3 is TGCAGCGTTGAGTCGGGGTCCCTGAACACCGGGGAGCTGTTTTTT. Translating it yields CSVESGSLNTGELFF.

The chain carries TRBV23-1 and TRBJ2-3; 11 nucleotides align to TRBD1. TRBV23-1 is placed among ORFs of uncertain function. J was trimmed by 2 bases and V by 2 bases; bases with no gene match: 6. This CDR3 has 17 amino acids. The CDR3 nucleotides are TGCGCCAGCAGTCAACCGGGACAGGGGGTCGTCACAGATACGCAGTATTTT. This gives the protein CASSQPGQGVVTDTQYF.

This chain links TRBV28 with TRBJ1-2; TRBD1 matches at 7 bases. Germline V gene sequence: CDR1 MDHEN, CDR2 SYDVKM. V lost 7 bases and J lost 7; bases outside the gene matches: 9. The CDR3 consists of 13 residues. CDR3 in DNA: TGTGCCAGCACGTTCCCCCAGGGGGGTGGCTACACCTTC. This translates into CASTFPQGGGYTF.

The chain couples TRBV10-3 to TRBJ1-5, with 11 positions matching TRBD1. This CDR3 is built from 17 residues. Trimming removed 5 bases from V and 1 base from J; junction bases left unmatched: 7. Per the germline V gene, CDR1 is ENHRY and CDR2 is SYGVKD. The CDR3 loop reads CAISRTGGMRSNQPQHF. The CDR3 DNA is TGTGCCATCAGTAGGACAGGGGGCATGAGAAGCAATCAGCCCCAGCATTTT.

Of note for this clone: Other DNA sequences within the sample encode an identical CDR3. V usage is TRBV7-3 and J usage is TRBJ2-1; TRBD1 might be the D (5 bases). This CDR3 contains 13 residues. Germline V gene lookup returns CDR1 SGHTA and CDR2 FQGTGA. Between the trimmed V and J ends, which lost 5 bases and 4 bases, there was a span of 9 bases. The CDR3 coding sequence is TGTGCCAGCAGCCCCGACAGTTACAATGAGCAGTTCTTC. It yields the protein CASSPDSYNEQFF.

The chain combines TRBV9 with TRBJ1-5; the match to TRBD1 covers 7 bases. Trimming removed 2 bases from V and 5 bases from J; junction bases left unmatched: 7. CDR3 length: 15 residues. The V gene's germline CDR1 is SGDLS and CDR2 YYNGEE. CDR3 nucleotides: TGTGCCAGCAGCGTGGGGGACAGCGCTTATCAGCCCCAGCATTTT. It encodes CASSVGDSAYQPQHF.

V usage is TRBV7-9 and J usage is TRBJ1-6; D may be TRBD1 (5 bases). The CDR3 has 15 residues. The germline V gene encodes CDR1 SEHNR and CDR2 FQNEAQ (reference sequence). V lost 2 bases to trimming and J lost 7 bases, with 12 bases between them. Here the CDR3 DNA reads TGTGCCAGCAGCTTAACGGGGGGAGGAAATTCACCCCTCCACTTT. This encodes CASSLTGGGNSPLHF.

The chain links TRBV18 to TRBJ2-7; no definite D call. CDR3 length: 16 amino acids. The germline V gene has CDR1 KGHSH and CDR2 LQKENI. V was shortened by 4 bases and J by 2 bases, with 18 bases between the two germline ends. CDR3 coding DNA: TGTGCCAGCTCACGGCCTGCCTCCCAGTTCGCCTACGAGCAGTACTTC. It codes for CASSRPASQFAYEQYF.

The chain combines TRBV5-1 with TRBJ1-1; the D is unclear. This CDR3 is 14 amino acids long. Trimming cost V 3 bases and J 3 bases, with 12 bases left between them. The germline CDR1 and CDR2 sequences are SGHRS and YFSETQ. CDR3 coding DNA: TGCGCCAGCAGCTCCCCCCCGGAGGACACTGAAGCTTTCTTT. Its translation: CASSSPPEDTEAFF. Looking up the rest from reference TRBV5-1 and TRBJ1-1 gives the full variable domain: KAGVTQTPRYLIKTRGQQVTLSCSPISGHRSVSWYQQTPGQGLQFLFEYFSETQRNKGNFPGRFSGRQFSNSRSEMNVSTLELGDSALYLCASSSPPEDTEAFFGQGTRLTVV.

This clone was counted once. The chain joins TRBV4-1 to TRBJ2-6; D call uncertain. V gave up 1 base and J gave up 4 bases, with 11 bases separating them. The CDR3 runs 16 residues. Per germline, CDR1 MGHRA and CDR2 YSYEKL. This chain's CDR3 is CASSQGSLKGANVLTF. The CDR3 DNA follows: TGCGCCAGCAGCCAAGGGAGCCTCAAGGGGGCCAACGTCCTGACTTTC.

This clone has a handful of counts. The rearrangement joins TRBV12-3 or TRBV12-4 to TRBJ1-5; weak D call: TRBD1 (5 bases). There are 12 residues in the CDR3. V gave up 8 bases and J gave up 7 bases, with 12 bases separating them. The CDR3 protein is CASSAGGQPQHF. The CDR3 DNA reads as TGTGCCAGCTCAGCCGGGGGGCAGCCCCAGCATTTT.

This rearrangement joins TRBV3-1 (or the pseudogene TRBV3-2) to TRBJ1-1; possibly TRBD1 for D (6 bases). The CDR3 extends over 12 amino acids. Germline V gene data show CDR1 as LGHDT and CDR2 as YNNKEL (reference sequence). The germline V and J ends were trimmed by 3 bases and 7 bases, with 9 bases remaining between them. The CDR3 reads CASSHQGGEAFF. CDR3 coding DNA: TGTGCCAGCAGCCATCAAGGGGGTGAAGCTTTCTTT.

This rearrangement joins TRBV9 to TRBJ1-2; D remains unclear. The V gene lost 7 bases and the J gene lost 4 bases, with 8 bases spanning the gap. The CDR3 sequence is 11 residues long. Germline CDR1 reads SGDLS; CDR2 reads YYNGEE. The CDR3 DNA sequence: TGTGCCAGCGACGGAGGCTATGGCTACACCTTC. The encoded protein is CASDGGYGYTF. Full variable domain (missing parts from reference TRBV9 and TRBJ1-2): DSGVTQTPKHLITATGQRVTLRCSPRSGDLSVYWYQQSLDQGLQFLIQYYNGEERAKGNILERFSAQQFPDLHSELNLSSLELGDSALYFCASDGGYGYTFGSGTRLTVV.

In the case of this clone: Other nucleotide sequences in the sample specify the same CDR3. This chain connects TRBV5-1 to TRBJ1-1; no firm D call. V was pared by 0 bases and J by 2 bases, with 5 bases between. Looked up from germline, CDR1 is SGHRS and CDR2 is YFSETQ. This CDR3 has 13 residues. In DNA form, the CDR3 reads TGCGCCAGCAGCTTGGGGGCAAACACTGAAGCTTTCTTT. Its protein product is CASSLGANTEAFF.